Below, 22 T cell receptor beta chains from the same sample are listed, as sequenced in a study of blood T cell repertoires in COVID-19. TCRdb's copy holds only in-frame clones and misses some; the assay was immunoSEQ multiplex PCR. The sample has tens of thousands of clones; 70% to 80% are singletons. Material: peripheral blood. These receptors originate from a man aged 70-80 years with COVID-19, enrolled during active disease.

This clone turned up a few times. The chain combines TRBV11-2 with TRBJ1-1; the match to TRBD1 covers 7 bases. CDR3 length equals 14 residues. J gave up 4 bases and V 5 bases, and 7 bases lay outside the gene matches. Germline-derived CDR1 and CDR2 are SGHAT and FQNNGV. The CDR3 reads CASSPKRQGTEAFF. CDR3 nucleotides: TGTGCCAGCAGCCCAAAACGACAGGGCACTGAAGCTTTCTTT.

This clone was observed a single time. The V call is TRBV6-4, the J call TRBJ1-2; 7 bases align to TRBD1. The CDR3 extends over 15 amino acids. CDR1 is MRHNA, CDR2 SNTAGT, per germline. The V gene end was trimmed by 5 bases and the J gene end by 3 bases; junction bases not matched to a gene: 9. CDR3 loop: CASSLSWTGDYGYTF. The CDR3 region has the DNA TGTGCCAGCAGTCTATCCTGGACAGGAGACTATGGCTACACCTTC.

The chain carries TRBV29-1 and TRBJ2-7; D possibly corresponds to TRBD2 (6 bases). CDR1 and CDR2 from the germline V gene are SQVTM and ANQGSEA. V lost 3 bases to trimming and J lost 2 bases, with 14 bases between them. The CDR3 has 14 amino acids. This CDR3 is CSVEEGARPYEQYF. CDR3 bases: TGCAGCGTTGAGGAGGGAGCGCGACCCTACGAGCAGTACTTC.

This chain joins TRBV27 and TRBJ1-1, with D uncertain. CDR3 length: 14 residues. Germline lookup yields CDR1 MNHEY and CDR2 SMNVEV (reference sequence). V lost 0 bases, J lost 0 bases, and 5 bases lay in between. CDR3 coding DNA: TGTGCCAGCAGTTTATCGCCGGTGAACACTGAAGCTTTCTTT. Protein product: CASSLSPVNTEAFF.

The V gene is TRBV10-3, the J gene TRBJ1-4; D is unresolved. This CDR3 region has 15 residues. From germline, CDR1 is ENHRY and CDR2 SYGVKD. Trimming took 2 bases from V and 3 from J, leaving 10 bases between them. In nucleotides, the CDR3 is TGTGCCATCAGTGAGAGGCTGGGCTCTAATGAAAAACTGTTTTTT. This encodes CAISERLGSNEKLFF.

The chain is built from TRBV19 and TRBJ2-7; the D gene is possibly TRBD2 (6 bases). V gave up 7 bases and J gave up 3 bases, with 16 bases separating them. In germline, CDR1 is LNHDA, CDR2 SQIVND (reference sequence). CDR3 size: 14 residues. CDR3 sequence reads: CASKVGQGLYEQYF. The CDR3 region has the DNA TGTGCCAGTAAGGTAGGGCAGGGACTCTACGAGCAGTACTTC.

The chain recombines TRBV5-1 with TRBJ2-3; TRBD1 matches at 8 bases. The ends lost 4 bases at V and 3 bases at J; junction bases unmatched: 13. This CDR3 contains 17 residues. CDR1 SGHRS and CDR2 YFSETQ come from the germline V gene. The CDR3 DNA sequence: TGCGCCAGCAGCCGACAGGGGATCGGTGATGGTACAGATACGCAGTATTTT. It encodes CASSRQGIGDGTDTQYF.

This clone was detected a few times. The DNA of the CDR3 is TGTGCCAGCTCACCCGTTACAGGTTTGCCAGGAAACACCATATATTTT. Protein sequence: CASSPVTGLPGNTIYF. The chain couples TRBV18 to TRBJ1-3, with D perhaps TRBD1 (5 bases). Germline values: CDR1 KGHSH, CDR2 LQKENI. V dropped 3 bases and J dropped 4 bases, with 16 bases sitting between them. The CDR3 spans 16 residues.

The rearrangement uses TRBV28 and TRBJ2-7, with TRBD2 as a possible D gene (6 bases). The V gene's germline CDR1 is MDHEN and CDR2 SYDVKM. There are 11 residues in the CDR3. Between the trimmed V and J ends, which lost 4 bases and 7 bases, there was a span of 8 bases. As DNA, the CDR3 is TGTGCCAGCAGTTCCCGGGGGGAGCAGTACTTC. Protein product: CASSSRGEQYF.

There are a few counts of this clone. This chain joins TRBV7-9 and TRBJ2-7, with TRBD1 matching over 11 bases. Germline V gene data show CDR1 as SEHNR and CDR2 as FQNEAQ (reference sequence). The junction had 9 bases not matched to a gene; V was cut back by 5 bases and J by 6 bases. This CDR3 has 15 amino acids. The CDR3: CASSIPGTGGLEQYF. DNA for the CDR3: TGTGCCAGCAGCATACCCGGGACAGGGGGGCTCGAGCAGTACTTC.

The CDR3 loop is CASSYSEIGNTQYF. The CDR3 DNA reads TGTGCCAGCAGTTACTCGGAAATCGGGAATACGCAGTATTTT. The chain joins TRBV6-6 to TRBJ2-3, with TRBD2 as a possible D gene (5 bases). Trimming cost V 0 bases and J 7 bases, with 11 bases left between them. Germline V gene sequence: CDR1 MNHNY, CDR2 SVGAGI (reference sequence). This CDR3 comprises 14 residues.

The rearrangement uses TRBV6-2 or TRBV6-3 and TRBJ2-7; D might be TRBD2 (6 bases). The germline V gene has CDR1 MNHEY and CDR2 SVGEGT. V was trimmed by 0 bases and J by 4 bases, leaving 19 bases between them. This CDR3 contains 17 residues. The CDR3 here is CASSYSPLAPTDYEQYF. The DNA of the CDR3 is TGTGCCAGCAGTTACTCTCCACTAGCCCCCACTGATTACGAGCAGTACTTC.

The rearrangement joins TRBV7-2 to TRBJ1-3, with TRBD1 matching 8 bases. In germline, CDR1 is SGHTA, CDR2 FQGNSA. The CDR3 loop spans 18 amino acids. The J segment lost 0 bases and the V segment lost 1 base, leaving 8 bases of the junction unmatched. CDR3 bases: TGTGCCAGCAGCTTAGTGTCCGCAGGGGGCCCCTCTGGAAACACCATATATTTT. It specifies CASSLVSAGGPSGNTIYF.

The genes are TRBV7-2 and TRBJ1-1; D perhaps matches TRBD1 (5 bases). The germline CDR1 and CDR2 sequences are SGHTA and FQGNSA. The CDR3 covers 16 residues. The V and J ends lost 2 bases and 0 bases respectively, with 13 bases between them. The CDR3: CASSLLGTHLNTEAFF. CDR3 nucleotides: TGTGCCAGCAGCTTACTAGGGACTCACTTGAACACTGAAGCTTTCTTT.

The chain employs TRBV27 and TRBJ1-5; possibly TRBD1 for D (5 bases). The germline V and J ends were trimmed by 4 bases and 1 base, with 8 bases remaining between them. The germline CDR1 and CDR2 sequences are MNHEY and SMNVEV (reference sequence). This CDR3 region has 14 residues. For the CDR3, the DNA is TGTGCCAGCAGTTACCAGGGAAGCAATCAGCCCCAGCATTTT. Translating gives CASSYQGSNQPQHF.

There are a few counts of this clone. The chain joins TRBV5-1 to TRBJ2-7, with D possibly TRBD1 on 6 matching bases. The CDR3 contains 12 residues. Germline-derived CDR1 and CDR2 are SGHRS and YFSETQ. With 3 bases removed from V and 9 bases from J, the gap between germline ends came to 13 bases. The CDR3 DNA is TGCGCCAGCAGCTCCAACAGGGAAGCGCAGTACTTC. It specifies CASSSNREAQYF.

CDR3 protein: CASSLPDRGLLETQYF. CDR3 in DNA: TGTGCCAGCAGCCTCCCAGACAGGGGGCTTTTAGAGACCCAGTACTTC. J is TRBJ2-5 and V is TRBV28, with 10 nucleotides matching TRBD1. The ends lost 6 bases at V and 4 bases at J; junction bases unmatched: 11. CDR1 MDHEN and CDR2 SYDVKM come from the germline V gene. CDR3 length: 16 amino acids.

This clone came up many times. This chain's CDR3 is CASSPRNRPNTEAFF. The CDR3, as DNA: TGTGCCAGCTCACCACGGAACAGACCGAACACTGAAGCTTTCTTT. This chain joins TRBV18 and TRBJ1-1; unclear D gene. V was pared by 1 base and J by 1 base, with 10 bases between. The CDR3 loop spans 15 amino acids. The V gene's germline CDR1 is KGHSH and CDR2 LQKENI.

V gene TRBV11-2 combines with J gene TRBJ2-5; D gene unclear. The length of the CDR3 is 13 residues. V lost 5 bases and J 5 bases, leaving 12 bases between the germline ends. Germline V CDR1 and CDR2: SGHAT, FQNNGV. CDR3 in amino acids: CASSAGLQETQYF. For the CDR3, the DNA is TGTGCCAGCAGCGCTGGCCTGCAGGAGACCCAGTACTTC.

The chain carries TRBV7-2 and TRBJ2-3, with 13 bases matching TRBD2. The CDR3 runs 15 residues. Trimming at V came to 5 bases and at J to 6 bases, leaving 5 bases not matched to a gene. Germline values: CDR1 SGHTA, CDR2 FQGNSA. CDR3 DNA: TGTGCCAGCAGCGACGCGACTAGCGGGAGGGATACGCAGTATTTT. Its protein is CASSDATSGRDTQYF.

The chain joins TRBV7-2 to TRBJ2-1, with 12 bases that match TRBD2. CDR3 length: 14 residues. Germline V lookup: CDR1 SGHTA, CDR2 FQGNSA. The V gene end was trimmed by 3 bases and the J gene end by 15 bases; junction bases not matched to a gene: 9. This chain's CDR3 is CASSFVPLAGGLFF. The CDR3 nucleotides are TGTGCCAGCAGCTTCGTCCCACTAGCGGGAGGTCTGTTCTTC.

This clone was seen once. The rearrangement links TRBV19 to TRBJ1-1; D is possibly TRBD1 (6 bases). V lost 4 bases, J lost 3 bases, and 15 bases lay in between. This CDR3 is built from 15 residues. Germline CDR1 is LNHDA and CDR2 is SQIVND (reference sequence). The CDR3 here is CASSTSQGRDTEAFF. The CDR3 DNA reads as TGTGCCAGTAGTACGAGTCAGGGGAGGGACACTGAAGCTTTCTTT.